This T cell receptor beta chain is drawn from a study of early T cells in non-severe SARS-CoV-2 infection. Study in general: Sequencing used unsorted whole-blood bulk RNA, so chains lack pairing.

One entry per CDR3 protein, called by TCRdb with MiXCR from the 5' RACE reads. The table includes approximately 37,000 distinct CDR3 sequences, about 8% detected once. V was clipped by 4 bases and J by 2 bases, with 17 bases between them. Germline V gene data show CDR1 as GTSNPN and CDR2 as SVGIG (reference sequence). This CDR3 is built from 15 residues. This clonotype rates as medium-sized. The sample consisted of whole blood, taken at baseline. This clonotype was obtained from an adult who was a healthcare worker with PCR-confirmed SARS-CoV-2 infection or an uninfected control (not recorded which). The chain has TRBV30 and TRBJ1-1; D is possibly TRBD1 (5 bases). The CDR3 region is CAWTLSDIINTEAFF. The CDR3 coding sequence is TGTGCCTGGACCCTCTCGGACATTATCAACACTGAAGCTTTCTTT.